The 28 T cell receptor beta chains below come from one sample, sequenced in a study of cytomegalovirus exposure and HLA in healthy donors. PCR primers comprised 60 Vbeta and 13 Jbeta primers. Measured with immunoSEQ multiplex PCR; TCRdb has only the in-frame clones, and not every one. This repertoire shows roughly 200,000 clones, about 77% found once; its top ten account for 2.1%. Input material: PBMCs. The receptor source for this set is a woman aged 30 to 39 in good health and CMV-seropositive.

This clone was found a few times. This chain connects TRBV2 to TRBJ2-1; maybe TRBD1 (5 bases). Trimming removed 2 bases from V and 6 bases from J, with 14 bases in between. In germline, CDR1 is SNHLY, CDR2 FYNNEI. This CDR3 comprises 15 residues. The CDR3 DNA is TGTGCCAGCAGTGAACAAGGGGCGCACCTCAATGAGCAGTTCTTC. Protein sequence: CASSEQGAHLNEQFF.

The chain is built from TRBV28 and TRBJ1-5; possible D gene TRBD1, 5 bases. Germline V lookup: CDR1 MDHEN, CDR2 SYDVKM. V was trimmed by 5 bases and J by 0 bases, leaving 17 bases between them. CDR3 length: 17 residues. The CDR3 loop reads CASSPYRGSTSNQPQHF. The DNA for the CDR3 is TGTGCCAGCAGTCCCTACCGGGGGAGCACTAGCAATCAGCCCCAGCATTTT.

The chain employs TRBV9 and TRBJ1-2; TRBD1 might be the D (5 bases). Trimming removed 0 bases at V and 3 bases at J, with 6 bases between. Germline-derived CDR1 and CDR2 are SGDLS and YYNGEE. CDR3 length equals 13 residues. For the CDR3, the DNA is TGTGCCAGCAGCGTAGCGACAGACTATGGCTACACCTTC. It is translated as CASSVATDYGYTF.

This chain links TRBV7-2 with TRBJ1-5; no reliable D call. In germline, CDR1 is SGHTA, CDR2 FQGNSA. V lost 4 bases to trimming and J lost 2 bases, with 12 bases between them. The CDR3 has 15 amino acids. In nucleotides, the CDR3 is TGTGCCAGCAGCTCACCATTTCGAGGCAATCAGCCCCAGCATTTT. Translated, it gives CASSSPFRGNQPQHF.

V usage is TRBV9 and J usage is TRBJ2-1; D ambiguous. The CDR3 extends over 16 amino acids. Germline V lookup: CDR1 SGDLS, CDR2 YYNGEE. Trimming shortened V by 0 bases and J by 5 bases, and 15 bases separated the two germline ends. The CDR3 here is CASSVGTTPLNNEQFF. In nucleotides, the CDR3 is TGTGCCAGCAGCGTAGGCACAACCCCTCTTAACAATGAGCAGTTCTTC.

This clone has only one observation. This chain uses TRBV5-1 with TRBJ1-3; tentative D call: TRBD1 (6 bases). Germline V gives CDR1 SGHRS, CDR2 YFSETQ. The CDR3 has 16 residues. V shed 3 bases and J shed 6 bases, with 19 bases lying between them. This CDR3 is CASSSGNRVLENTIYF. The CDR3 DNA reads as TGCGCCAGCAGCTCGGGAAACAGGGTTTTGGAAAACACCATATATTTT.

CDR3 in DNA: TGTGCCAGCAGCCGACTAGCGGGGGAAGGAGAGACCCAGTACTTC. The encoded protein is CASSRLAGEGETQYF. This chain connects TRBV7-8 to TRBJ2-5, with 12 bases matching TRBD2. J gave up 4 bases and V 5 bases, and 5 bases lay outside the gene matches. Germline values: CDR1 SGHVS, CDR2 FQNEAQ. The CDR3 has 15 residues.

The chain links TRBV5-6 to TRBJ1-1; D is unclear. Trimming took off 5 bases at V and 0 bases at J, with 17 bases between the two ends. The germline gives CDR1 SGHDT, CDR2 YYEEEE. The CDR3 covers 16 residues. CDR3: CASRLRVVQMNTEAFF. In DNA, the CDR3 is TGTGCCAGCAGGCTGAGGGTTGTACAGATGAACACTGAAGCTTTCTTT. Full variable domain (missing parts from reference TRBV5-6 and TRBJ1-1): DAGVTQSPTHLIKTRGQQVTLRCSPKSGHDTVSWYQQALGQGPQFIFQYYEEEERQRGNFPDRFSGHQFPNYSSELNVNALLLGDSALYLCASRLRVVQMNTEAFFGQGTRLTVV.

The V gene is TRBV11-2, the J gene TRBJ2-2; the match to TRBD2 covers 10 bases. V trimming: 5 bases; J trimming: 2 bases; junction bases outside the gene matches: 5. In germline, CDR1 is SGHAT, CDR2 FQNNGV. There are 16 residues in the CDR3. CDR3 protein: CASSLSGGTNTGELFF. In DNA form, the CDR3 reads TGTGCCAGCAGCCTTAGCGGGGGGACTAACACCGGGGAGCTGTTTTTT.

The chain has TRBV5-6 and TRBJ2-7; 8 positions agree with TRBD2. The CDR3 consists of 16 residues. Trimming at V came to 0 bases and at J to 2 bases, leaving 7 bases not matched to a gene. CDR1 and CDR2 from the germline V gene are SGHDT and YYEEEE. CDR3 loop: CASSLVGSGITYEQYF. CDR3 DNA sequence: TGTGCCAGCAGCTTGGTGGGTAGCGGGATAACCTACGAGCAGTACTTC.

This clone turned up a few times. The chain is built from TRBV20-1 and TRBJ1-1; no clear D gene. The ends were cut back, 5 bases at V and 11 bases at J, with 15 bases in the middle. The CDR3 contains 11 residues. Germline CDR1 DFQATT, CDR2 SNEGSKA (reference sequence). The CDR3 DNA is TGCAGTGCTCCAGAAGTGGCTTACGCTTTCTTT. Protein: CSAPEVAYAFF.

This chain uses TRBV7-9 with TRBJ1-1; tentative D call: TRBD1 (5 bases). This CDR3 comprises 18 residues. Germline assignment: CDR1 SEHNR and CDR2 FQNEAQ (reference sequence). Trimming shortened V by 5 bases and J by 2 bases, and 24 bases separated the two germline ends. CDR3 coding DNA: TGTGCCAGCAGCCAATTCGGTATTTTCGGGGGAAAAAACACTGAAGCTTTCTTT. This gives the protein CASSQFGIFGGKNTEAFF. The entire variable domain, with the rest obtained from reference TRBV7-9 and TRBJ1-1, is as follows: DTGVSQNPRHKITKRGQNVTFRCDPISEHNRLYWYRQTLGQGPEFLTYFQNEAQLEKSRLLSDRFSAERPKGSFSTLEIQRTEQGDSAMYLCASSQFGIFGGKNTEAFFGQGTRLTVV.

The chain has TRBV5-1 and TRBJ1-1, with D possibly TRBD1 on 5 matching bases. Germline values: CDR1 SGHRS, CDR2 YFSETQ. Trimming took 5 bases from V and 1 from J, leaving 12 bases between them. This CDR3 has 14 residues. CDR3 in amino acids: CASRAGRPNTEAFF. The DNA of the CDR3 is TGCGCCAGCAGAGCGGGACGTCCGAACACTGAAGCTTTCTTT.

The V and J genes are TRBV9 and TRBJ2-7, with unresolved D. Germline V gives CDR1 SGDLS, CDR2 YYNGEE. V lost 2 bases, J lost 0 bases, and 9 bases lay in between. CDR3 length: 14 residues. This CDR3 reads CASSVSVSSYEQYF. Here the CDR3 DNA reads TGTGCCAGCAGCGTGTCGGTTAGCTCCTACGAGCAGTACTTC. Full variable domain (rest looked up from reference TRBV9 and TRBJ2-7): DSGVTQTPKHLITATGQRVTLRCSPRSGDLSVYWYQQSLDQGLQFLIQYYNGEERAKGNILERFSAQQFPDLHSELNLSSLELGDSALYFCASSVSVSSYEQYFGPGTRLTVT.

This chain connects TRBV7-6 to TRBJ2-7; perhaps TRBD1 as D (5 bases). CDR1 and CDR2 from the germline V gene are SGHVS and FNYEAQ. This CDR3 has 15 residues. V shed 0 bases and J shed 3 bases, with 12 bases lying between them. CDR3 coding DNA: TGTGCCAGCAGCTTAGCGGGGCAGGGTATCTACGAGCAGTACTTC. Encoded protein: CASSLAGQGIYEQYF.

In this sample, this clone turned up a few times. The chain uses TRBV6-6 and TRBJ1-1; 8 nucleotides match TRBD1. Germline V gives CDR1 MNHNY, CDR2 SVGAGI (reference sequence). The CDR3 contains 16 residues. V trimming: 2 bases; J trimming: 1 base; junction bases outside the gene matches: 6. DNA for the CDR3: TGTGCCAGCAGTTACCCGACCGGGACAGGGAACACTGAAGCTTTCTTT. Its protein product is CASSYPTGTGNTEAFF.

This chain joins TRBV19 and TRBJ1-6; D is perhaps TRBD1 (5 bases). Trimming took 4 bases from V and 8 from J, leaving 18 bases between them. CDR1 and CDR2 from the germline V gene are LNHDA and SQIVND (reference sequence). The CDR3 is 16 residues long. CDR3 region: CASSTRTRAKYSPLHF. The CDR3 DNA is TGTGCCAGTAGTACTCGGACAAGAGCCAAGTATTCACCCCTCCACTTT.

Comment on this clone: This sample includes further DNA sequences coding for the same CDR3. The chain links TRBV29-1 to TRBJ1-5; D not certain. CDR3 length: 13 residues. Trimming cost V 1 base and J 6 bases, with 10 bases left between them. Germline V gene lookup returns CDR1 SQVTM and CDR2 ANQGSEA. Written as DNA, the CDR3 is TGCAGCGTTGAAGCCCAAGAGGGTCAGCCCCAGCATTTT. Translating it yields CSVEAQEGQPQHF.

This clone has just one count. The CDR3 DNA follows: TGTGCCAGCAGTTTGGGGGGTTTGAAGAACTACGAGCAGTACTTC. The encoded protein is CASSLGGLKNYEQYF. The chain joins TRBV28 to TRBJ2-7, with a tentative D call TRBD2 (6 bases). V was clipped by 3 bases and J by 3 bases, with 15 bases between them. Per the germline V gene, CDR1 is MDHEN and CDR2 is SYDVKM. The CDR3 has 15 residues.

J is TRBJ1-2 and V is TRBV7-2, with D hard to call. The V gene lost 2 bases and the J gene lost 3 bases, with 13 bases spanning the gap. This CDR3 region has 15 residues. The germline V gene has CDR1 SGHTA and CDR2 FQGNSA. The CDR3 is CASSLSHSTDYGYTF. For the CDR3, the DNA is TGTGCCAGCAGCTTATCTCACTCCACGGACTATGGCTACACCTTC.

The chain has TRBV30 and TRBJ2-5; 8 nucleotides align to TRBD2. The CDR3 covers 14 residues. The J segment lost 4 bases and the V segment lost 0 bases, leaving 4 bases of the junction unmatched. Germline V gives CDR1 GTSNPN, CDR2 SVGIG (reference sequence). CDR3 in amino acids: CAWSVRGGRETQYF. CDR3 DNA sequence: TGTGCCTGGAGTGTACGGGGGGGAAGAGAGACCCAGTACTTC.

The chain joins TRBV5-1 to TRBJ2-7; a weak D match, TRBD2 (5 bases). Trimming pared 2 bases from V and 2 bases from J, leaving 8 bases between. Germline-derived CDR1 and CDR2 are SGHRS and YFSETQ. This CDR3 has 13 residues. The CDR3 nucleotides read TGCGCCAGCAGCTTCCCGGGGACCTACGAGCAGTACTTC. Translating it yields CASSFPGTYEQYF.

The chain joins TRBV28 to TRBJ2-5; TRBD1 matches at 8 bases. Germline V lookup: CDR1 MDHEN, CDR2 SYDVKM. The CDR3 is made up of 15 amino acids. The J segment lost 5 bases and the V segment lost 7 bases, leaving 12 bases of the junction unmatched. In DNA, the CDR3 is TGTGCCAGCAAATCTCAGGGCAGGGGGCTGGAGACCCAGTACTTC. Translating gives CASKSQGRGLETQYF.

The chain is built from TRBV7-2 and TRBJ1-6; a possible D gene is TRBD1 (5 bases). The V end lost 4 bases, the J end lost 11 bases, and 15 bases lay between the germline ends. The CDR3 is made up of 14 amino acids. Looked up from germline, CDR1 is SGHTA and CDR2 is FQGNSA. As DNA, the CDR3 is TGTGCCAGCAGCTCCGCCTCGGGGGTGGCACCCCTCCACTTT. Translated: CASSSASGVAPLHF.

The V and J genes are TRBV7-3 and TRBJ2-3; TRBD1 agrees at 7 bases. The CDR3 is made up of 16 amino acids. The V and J ends lost 6 bases and 0 bases, in that order; junction bases with no gene match: 9. In germline, CDR1 is SGHTA, CDR2 FQGTGA. The CDR3 nucleotides are TGTGCCAGCAGTCGGGGACAGAAACCAAGCACAGATACGCAGTATTTT. Translated: CASSRGQKPSTDTQYF.

The CDR3, as DNA: TGTGCCAGCAGTGAAGCGCTGAGTTCTCGAGGGCAGTACTTC. Translated, it gives CASSEALSSRGQYF. V and J are TRBV2 and TRBJ2-7, with D uncertain. Germline values: CDR1 SNHLY, CDR2 FYNNEI. Trimming removed 0 bases at V and 9 bases at J, with 15 bases between. CDR3 size: 14 residues.

This sequence joins TRBV7-9 and TRBJ2-7; TRBD1 agrees at 7 bases. The CDR3 covers 13 residues. V lost 4 bases and J lost 6; bases outside the gene matches: 6. From germline, CDR1 is SEHNR and CDR2 FQNEAQ (reference sequence). CDR3: CASSYADRVEQYF. The CDR3 DNA follows: TGTGCCAGCAGCTACGCCGACAGGGTCGAGCAGTACTTC.

V gene TRBV2 combines with J gene TRBJ2-2; possible D gene TRBD1, 6 bases. V gave up 5 bases and J gave up 4 bases, with 17 bases separating them. This CDR3 has 16 residues. CDR1 and CDR2 from the germline V gene are SNHLY and FYNNEI. Written as DNA, the CDR3 is TGTGCCAGCAGTCGCAGGGGCCCCTTGGGCACCGGGGAGCTGTTTTTT. The encoded protein is CASSRRGPLGTGELFF. Drawing the rest from reference TRBV2 and TRBJ2-2, the complete variable domain is EPEVTQTPSHQVTQMGQEVILRCVPISNHLYFYWYRQILGQKVEFLVSFYNNEISEKSEIFDDQFSVERPDGSNFTLKIRSTKLEDSAMYFCASSRRGPLGTGELFFGEGSRLTVL.